The 7 T cell receptor beta chains listed next were all sequenced from one sample in a study of blood T cells in healthy people across ages. It was with a sample-barcoded 5' primer and a J-beta primer mix that a second PCR of roughly 7 to 12 cycles was run. TCRdb analysed the 5' RACE reads with MiXCR anew, one entry per CDR3 protein. Found here are about 640,000 distinct CDR3 sequences, 58% of them singletons; the top ten hold roughly 34%. Sequenced input: blood. All receptors come from a man aged 55 to 70 in good health.

This clonotype appeared once. The chain joins TRBV5-1 to TRBJ1-4, with D perhaps TRBD1 (5 bases). V was shortened by 1 base and J by 0 bases, with 10 bases between the two germline ends. The CDR3 extends over 16 amino acids. Germline V gene data show CDR1 as SGHRS and CDR2 as YFSETQ. DNA for the CDR3: TGCGCCAGCAGCTTGCAGGGAGGGTCAACTAATGAAAAACTGTTTTTT. Protein sequence: CASSLQGGSTNEKLFF.

This clonotype was recorded many times. V is TRBV2 and J is TRBJ2-3; D unresolved. CDR1 SNHLY and CDR2 FYNNEI come from the germline V gene. Trimming cost V 5 bases and J 6 bases, with 12 bases left between them. CDR3 size: 13 residues. The CDR3 DNA reads as TGTGCCAGCAGTTTAAATAGGCGGGATACGCAGTATTTT. Translation gives CASSLNRRDTQYF.

The gene calls are TRBV21-1 and TRBJ2-4; no DNA check was done on the table's D call, TRBD1. TRBV21-1 is described as a pseudogene. The CDR3 consists of 21 residues. CDR3 coding DNA: TGTGCCAGCAGCAAAAGGGCCTTGCCGGGGGGGCGTAGAATAACCAAAAACATTCAGTACTTC. Its translation: CASSKRALPGGRRITKNIQYF.

A few counts support this clonotype. The chain employs TRBV6-5 and TRBJ1-4; 8 nucleotides line up with TRBD1. Germline assignment: CDR1 MNHEY and CDR2 SVGAGI. The CDR3 sequence is 15 residues long. V was pared by 6 bases and J by 8 bases, with 11 bases of the junction left unmatched. The CDR3 is CASSSGQALGEKLFF. The CDR3 region has the DNA TGTGCCAGCAGCTCGGGACAGGCACTTGGAGAAAAACTGTTTTTT.

V is TRBV6-5 and J is TRBJ2-3, with 8 bases aligning to TRBD1. CDR3 size: 16 residues. CDR1 and CDR2 from the germline V gene are MNHEY and SVGAGI. Germline trimming cut 1 base from V and 4 bases from J; bases unmatched to any gene: 7. The CDR3 nucleotides are TGTGCCAGCAGTTACTTTGGACAGGGAACCCCAGATACGCAGTATTTT. Amino acids: CASSYFGQGTPDTQYF.

The chain links TRBV28 to TRBJ1-6; maybe TRBD1 (5 bases). Per the germline V gene, CDR1 is MDHEN and CDR2 is SYDVKM. The CDR3 contains 14 residues. V lost 10 bases and J lost 4, with 14 bases in between. The CDR3 bases are TGTGCCACCCGGGGGACGCCGTATAATTCACCCCTCCACTTT. The encoded protein is CATRGTPYNSPLHF.

The chain couples TRBV28 to TRBJ1-4; no definite D call. The CDR3 is 14 amino acids. Germline V gives CDR1 MDHEN, CDR2 SYDVKM. The V and J ends lost 3 bases and 7 bases respectively, with 12 bases between them. This CDR3 reads CASSLSSVSEKLFF. CDR3 sequence (DNA): TGTGCCAGCAGTTTGTCGTCAGTATCTGAAAAACTGTTTTTT. The whole variable domain, remainder taken from reference TRBV28 and TRBJ1-4, is DVKVTQSSRYLVKRTGEKVFLECVQDMDHENMFWYRQDPGLGLRLIYFSYDVKMKEKGDIPEGYSVSREKKERFSLILESASTNQTSMYLCASSLSSVSEKLFFGSGTQLSVL.